Below, one T cell receptor (beta chain) is given with its context. The table came from immunoSEQ multiplex PCR; TCRdb's copy has only in-frame clones and leaves some out. The sample lists about 41,000 clones; approximately 88% were seen once. The data are from a study of T cell changes during pregnancy in multiple sclerosis. Per germline, CDR1 SNHLY and CDR2 FYNNEI. The CDR3 length is 17 residues. V was clipped by 7 bases and J by 0 bases, with 16 bases between them. The material was peripheral blood, obtained in the first trimester of pregnancy. The gene calls are TRBV2 and TRBJ1-6; tentatively, D is TRBD1 (5 bases). The sequence was collected from a female donor in good health, enrolled as a control in a pregnancy study. The CDR3: CASMGRPARSYNSPLHF. The CDR3 coding sequence is TGTGCCAGCATGGGGCGGCCAGCCCGCTCCTATAATTCACCCCTCCACTTT.